Listed below are T cell receptor beta chains from one sample, sequenced in a study of shared clonotypes between healthy human individuals. Generated by immunoSEQ multiplex PCR, the TCRdb table keeps only in-frame clones and is missing some. The sample holds roughly 2,500,000 clones, 90% to 95% seen once. Sequencing was carried out using naive CD4+ T cells from PBMCs. The receptor source for this set is a man aged 18 to 29 in good health. Some clones in this sample may be carry-over from other donors' samples. Each CDR3 is given with its conserved first and last residue. Each record gives: D gene, V gene, J gene, clone size, CDR3 length, CDR3 DNA, CDR3 protein. A D gene is named only where the DNA matches it firmly. Clone sizes are given selectively: once, few, many, or a class where the clone is expanded.

NA	TRBV9	TRBJ1-3	NA	12	TGTGCCCCCCGGCCGGAGGTTGACACCATATATTTT	CAPRPEVDTIYF
NA	TRBV29-1	TRBJ1-3	NA	12	TGCAGCTCCCGAGGTGTGGGAAACACCATATATTTT	CSSRGVGNTIYF
NA	TRBV7-9	TRBJ1-5	NA	14	TGTGCCAGCAGCCGTACAGATAGCAATCAGCCCCAGCATTTT	CASSRTDSNQPQHF
NA	TRBV5-4	TRBJ1-4	NA	14	TGTGCCAGCAGCTTGGCGTCCCCAGGGCAAAAACTGTTTTTT	CASSLASPGQKLFF
TRBD2	TRBV19	TRBJ2-1	NA	16	TGTGCCAGTGACGGCGGGGCTAGCGGCACCTACAATGAGCAGTTCTTC	CASDGGASGTYNEQFF
NA	TRBV7-6	TRBJ1-1	NA	13	TGTGCCAGCAGCCTACAGGAGAACACTGAAGCTTTCTTT	CASSLQENTEAFF
NA	TRBV28	TRBJ2-5	NA	13	TGTGCCAGCAGTTTACATAGGGAAGAGACCCAGTACTTC	CASSLHREETQYF
NA	TRBV4-1	TRBJ1-2	NA	17	TGCGCCAGCAGACACGCTATTGGGGGCGCTAGGGACTATGGCTACACCTTC	CASRHAIGGARDYGYTF
NA	TRBV4-1	TRBJ1-2	NA	16	TGCGCCAGCAGCCACCCCTCCCTTCGGGGTGATTATGGCTACACCTTC	CASSHPSLRGDYGYTF
NA	TRBV27	TRBJ2-2	NA	13	TGTGCCAGCAGTCCTAAAAACACCGGGGAGCTGTTTTTT	CASSPKNTGELFF
TRBD2	TRBV28	TRBJ2-2	NA	15	TGTGCCAGCAGTCCCGCGGGAGTTAACACCGGGGAGCTGTTTTTT	CASSPAGVNTGELFF
TRBD2	TRBV18	TRBJ2-3	NA	16	TGTGCCAGCTCACCAACGGGGCGGGAGAGCACAGATACGCAGTATTTT	CASSPTGRESTDTQYF
NA	TRBV4-1	TRBJ2-7	NA	15	TGCGCCAGCAGCCAAGATCGGGTAGCGGCCTACGAGCAGTACTTC	CASSQDRVAAYEQYF
NA	TRBV5-1	TRBJ1-3	few	11	TGCGCCAGCAGCTTGGGGGACACCATATATTTT	CASSLGDTIYF
TRBD1	TRBV5-1	TRBJ1-2	NA	16	TGCGCCAGCAGCTTCTCCCCCTCGACAGGGGAATATGGCTACACCTTC	CASSFSPSTGEYGYTF
NA	TRBV5-5	TRBJ2-7	NA	13	TGTGCCAGCAGCTCAGAATATCTCAGCGAGCAGTACTTC	CASSSEYLSEQYF
NA	TRBV6-1	TRBJ2-3	NA	11	TGTGCCAGCAGTTATTTTGATACGCAGTATTTT	CASSYFDTQYF
TRBD1	TRBV28	TRBJ1-2	NA	14	TGTGCCAGCAGGTCCGGGACAGCTAACTATGGCTACACCTTC	CASRSGTANYGYTF
NA	TRBV28	TRBJ2-2	NA	13	TGTGCCATAGGACGGCCGAACACCGGGGAGCTGTTTTTT	CAIGRPNTGELFF
NA	TRBV14	TRBJ1-2	NA	13	TGTGCCAGCAGCCAGGGTCTGGACTATGGCTACACCTTC	CASSQGLDYGYTF
NA	TRBV11-1	TRBJ2-5	NA	15	TGTGCCAGCAGCCCCCGCACGGGGGCGGGGGAGACCCAGTACTTC	CASSPRTGAGETQYF
NA	TRBV4-1	TRBJ1-3	NA	16	TGCGCCAGCAGCCCGACGCAATTCAGCTCTGGAAACACCATATATTTT	CASSPTQFSSGNTIYF
NA	TRBV9	TRBJ2-7	NA	16	TGTGCCAGCAGCCCCCGTCCTGGAGGGAGCTCCTACGAGCAGTACTTC	CASSPRPGGSSYEQYF
TRBD1	TRBV5-4	TRBJ1-1	NA	14	TGTGCCAGCAGCCCGGGCAGGGGGGGCACTGAAGCTTTCTTT	CASSPGRGGTEAFF
NA	TRBV7-2	TRBJ1-1	NA	16	TGTGCCAGCAGCATGCTGACAGGATCAATGAACACTGAAGCTTTCTTT	CASSMLTGSMNTEAFF
NA	TRBV5-6	TRBJ2-5	NA	14	TGTGCCAGCAGCTTACCGGTGCCCCAAGAGACCCAGTACTTC	CASSLPVPQETQYF
NA	TRBV18	TRBJ2-3	NA	14	TGTGCCAGCTCACCAGATAGCTACGAGGTTACGCAGTATTTT	CASSPDSYEVTQYF
NA	TRBV30	TRBJ2-3	NA	12	TGTGCCTGGAGCGCGGGCACAGATACGCAGTATTTT	CAWSAGTDTQYF
TRBD1	TRBV7-2	TRBJ1-4	NA	16	TGTGCCAGCAGCTCGAGACAGGGAGCCGTTAGTGAAAAACTGTTTTTT	CASSSRQGAVSEKLFF
NA	TRBV2	TRBJ1-5	NA	13	TGTGCCAGCAGCAAGGGAGGGAACCAGCCCCAGCATTTT	CASSKGGNQPQHF
NA	TRBV29-1	TRBJ1-1	NA	12	TGCAGCGTTTCGTCGACGAGAACTGAAGCTTTCTTT	CSVSSTRTEAFF
TRBD2	TRBV19	TRBJ2-3	NA	13	TGTGCCAGTAGAGTCGGGGGGTCAGATACGCAGTATTTT	CASRVGGSDTQYF
NA	TRBV4-3	TRBJ1-3	NA	15	TGCGCCAGCAGCCAAGAAGCGAACTCTGGAAACACCATATATTTT	CASSQEANSGNTIYF
NA	TRBV19	TRBJ2-3	NA	15	TGTGCCAGTAGTATGTTGGGCCACTCCACAGATACGCAGTATTTT	CASSMLGHSTDTQYF
NA	TRBV9	TRBJ2-7	NA	15	TGTGCCAGCAGCCACGACGGGACCCTCTCCTACGAGCAGTACTTC	CASSHDGTLSYEQYF
NA	TRBV7-9	TRBJ2-2	NA	18	TGTGCCAGCAGCTTAATCGTTGGGGTGGAATCGGGCACCGGGGAGCTGTTTTTT	CASSLIVGVESGTGELFF
TRBD2	TRBV10-2	TRBJ2-1	once	16	TGCGCCAGCAGGTGGACTAGCGGGAGTAGGGGCCATGAGCAGTTCTTC	CASRWTSGSRGHEQFF